The clone carrying this T cell receptor beta chain has just one count. This sample was included in a study of blood T cell repertoires in COVID-19. Study overall: Sites in the United States, Italy and Spain provided acute and convalescent COVID-19 samples. T cells, B-cell-depleted T cells, or PBMCs supplied cDNA or gDNA.

Germline lookup yields CDR1 SQVTM and CDR2 ANQGSEA. This CDR3 has 16 residues. V was clipped by 5 bases and J by 2 bases; unmatched bases: 10. Original processing notes: Amplifying reference gene primers gave estimates of nucleated cell counts. TCRdb's table, derived via immunoSEQ multiplex PCR, lists solely in-frame clones and lacks some. V and J calls and clone size come straight from that table; D and trimming were deduced from the DNA. The table shows 250,000 or so clones, with around 84% occurring only once. The chain employs TRBV29-1 and TRBJ2-7; TRBD2 agrees at 12 bases. Sequencing was carried out using peripheral blood. This receptor was identified in a man between 60 and 75 years old with acute or convalescent COVID-19. The CDR3 here is CSVSRLAGVGPYEQYF. The CDR3 nucleotides read TGCAGCGTTTCGCGACTAGCGGGAGTGGGGCCCTACGAGCAGTACTTC.